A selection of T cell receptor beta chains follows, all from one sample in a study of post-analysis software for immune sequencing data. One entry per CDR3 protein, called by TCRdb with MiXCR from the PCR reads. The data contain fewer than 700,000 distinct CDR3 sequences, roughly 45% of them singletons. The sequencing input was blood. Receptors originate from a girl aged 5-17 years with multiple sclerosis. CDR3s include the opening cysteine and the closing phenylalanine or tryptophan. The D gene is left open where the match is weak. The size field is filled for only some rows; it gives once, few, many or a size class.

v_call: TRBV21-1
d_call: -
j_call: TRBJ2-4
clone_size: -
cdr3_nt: TGTGCCAGCAGCAAAGTTCGTATCGACAGGTCCCGACCCGCAATAACTCTAGCCAAAAACATTCAGTACTTC
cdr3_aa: CASSKVRIDRSRPAITLAKNIQYF

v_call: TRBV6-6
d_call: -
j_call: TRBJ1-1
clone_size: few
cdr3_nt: TGTGCCAGCAGCAATATACAGGGAAGCACTGAAGCTTTCTTT
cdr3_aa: CASSNIQGSTEAFF

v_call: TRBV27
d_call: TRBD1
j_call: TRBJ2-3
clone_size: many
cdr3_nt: TGTGCCAGCAGCCTAGGACAGGGTGGAGATACGCAGTATTTT
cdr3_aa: CASSLGQGGDTQYF

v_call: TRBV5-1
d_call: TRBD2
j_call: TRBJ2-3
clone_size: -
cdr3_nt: TGCGCCAGCAGCGCGGGGACTAGCGGGGATAGCACAGATACGCAGTATTTT
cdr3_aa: CASSAGTSGDSTDTQYF

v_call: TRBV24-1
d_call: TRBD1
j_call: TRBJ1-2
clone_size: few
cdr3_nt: TGTGCCACCAGTGAATCCGGGACAGGGAAGGACTATGGCTACACCTTC
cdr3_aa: CATSESGTGKDYGYTF

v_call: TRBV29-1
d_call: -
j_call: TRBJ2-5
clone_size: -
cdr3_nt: TGCAGCGTTGCCTACAGGGTAGGCCAAGAGACCCAGTACTTC
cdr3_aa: CSVAYRVGQETQYF

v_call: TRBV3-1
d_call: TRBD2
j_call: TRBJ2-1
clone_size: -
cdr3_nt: TGCGCCGGCAGCCCCGGACCAAAAGCGGGGATGGGCAATGAGCAGTTCTTC
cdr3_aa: CAGSPGPKAGMGNEQFF

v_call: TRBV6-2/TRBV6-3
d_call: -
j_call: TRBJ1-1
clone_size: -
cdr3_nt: TGTGCCAGCAGTCGCTGGGGGGTTGAAGCTTTCTTT
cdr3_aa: CASSRWGVEAFF

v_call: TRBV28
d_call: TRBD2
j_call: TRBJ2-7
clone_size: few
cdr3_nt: TGTGCCAGCAGGGAACTAGCGGGCTCGGTCTACGAGCAGTACTTC
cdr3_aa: CASRELAGSVYEQYF

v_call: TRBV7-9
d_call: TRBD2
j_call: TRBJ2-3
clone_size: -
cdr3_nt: TGTGCCAGCAGCGGAACGACTAGCGGGAGGGTCACAGATACGCAGTATTTT
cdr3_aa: CASSGTTSGRVTDTQYF

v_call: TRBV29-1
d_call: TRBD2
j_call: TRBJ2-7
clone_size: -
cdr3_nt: TGCGGCGTTGAAAGGCGGGGGGATTCCTACGAGCAGTACTTC
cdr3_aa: CGVERRGDSYEQYF

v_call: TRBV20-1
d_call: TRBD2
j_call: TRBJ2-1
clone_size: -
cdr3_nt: TGCAGTGCTAGAGAGCTGGGACTAGCGGGAGGTGGTGAGCAGTTCTTC
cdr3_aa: CSARELGLAGGGEQFF

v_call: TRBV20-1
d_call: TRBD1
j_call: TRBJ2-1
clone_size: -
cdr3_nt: TGCAGTGCTACGAGACCCGACAGGGGGCCCTACAATGAGCAGTTCTTC
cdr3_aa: CSATRPDRGPYNEQFF